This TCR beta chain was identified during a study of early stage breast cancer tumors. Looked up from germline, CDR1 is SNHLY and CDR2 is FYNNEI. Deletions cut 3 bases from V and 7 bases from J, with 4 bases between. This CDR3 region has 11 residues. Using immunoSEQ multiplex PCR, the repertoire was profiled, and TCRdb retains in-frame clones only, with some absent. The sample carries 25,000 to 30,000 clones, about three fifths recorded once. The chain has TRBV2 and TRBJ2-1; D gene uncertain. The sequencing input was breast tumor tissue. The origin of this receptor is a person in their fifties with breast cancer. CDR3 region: CASSDWNEQFF. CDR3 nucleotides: TGTGCCAGCAGTGATTGGAATGAGCAGTTCTTC.